The 31 T cell receptor beta chains below come from one sample, sequenced in a study of blood T cell repertoires in COVID-19. The repertoire was sequenced with immunoSEQ multiplex PCR; TCRdb's copy has only in-frame clones and lacks some. The repertoire consists of about 410,000 clones, with around 89% occurring once and the leading ten covering 1.5% to 1.9%. Sample: peripheral blood. These receptors were collected from a woman aged 40 to 49 with COVID-19, enrolled during active disease.

The rearrangement links TRBV7-9 to TRBJ1-1; D is possibly TRBD1 (5 bases). The V gene's germline CDR1 is SEHNR and CDR2 FQNEAQ (reference sequence). V was shortened by 5 bases and J by 3 bases, with 10 bases between the two germline ends. This CDR3 region has 13 residues. The CDR3 DNA sequence: TGTGCCAGCAGCAACCCCAGGGACACTGAAGCTTTCTTT. Translation gives CASSNPRDTEAFF.

V is TRBV28 and J is TRBJ1-2, with 8 bases fitting TRBD1. The CDR3 sequence is 14 residues long. In germline, CDR1 is MDHEN, CDR2 SYDVKM. The V segment lost 3 bases and the J segment 8 bases; nucleotides outside the gene matches: 8. This CDR3 reads CASSFYQGARGYTF. The CDR3 DNA sequence: TGTGCCAGCAGTTTTTACCAGGGGGCCCGAGGCTACACCTTC.

The rearrangement links TRBV11-1 to TRBJ1-2, with D unclear. Germline V gives CDR1 SGHAT, CDR2 FQDESV (reference sequence). The CDR3 sequence is 13 residues long. Trimming stripped 3 bases from V and 6 bases from J, with 11 bases between. CDR3 DNA: TGTGCCAGCAGCTTTAGGAGCTCCAATGGCTACACCTTC. It is translated as CASSFRSSNGYTF.

The gene calls are TRBV4-3 and TRBJ1-1; no reliable D call. Trimming stripped 1 base from V and 3 bases from J, with 6 bases between. The CDR3 is 13 amino acids. The germline CDR1 and CDR2 sequences are LGHNA and YSLEER. This CDR3 reads CASSQVRDTEAFF. The CDR3 region has the DNA TGCGCCAGCAGCCAAGTCCGCGACACTGAAGCTTTCTTT.

This chain uses TRBV3-1 (or the pseudogene TRBV3-2) with TRBJ1-1; D gene unclear. Looked up from germline, CDR1 is LGHDT and CDR2 is YNNKEL (reference sequence). V lost 2 bases to trimming and J lost 1 base, with 8 bases between them. This CDR3 has 14 amino acids. CDR3 amino acids: CASSQPGRNTEAFF. Here the CDR3 DNA reads TGTGCCAGCAGCCAACCGGGGAGGAACACTGAAGCTTTCTTT.

The chain recombines TRBV6-2 or TRBV6-3 with TRBJ1-1; D is undetermined. With 2 bases removed from V and 6 bases from J, the gap between germline ends came to 7 bases. This CDR3 contains 12 residues. Germline CDR1 MNHEY, CDR2 SVGEGT. CDR3 in amino acids: CASSYSTAEAFF. CDR3 in DNA: TGTGCCAGCAGTTACAGTACAGCTGAAGCTTTCTTT.

The chain is built from TRBV3-1 (or the pseudogene TRBV3-2) and TRBJ1-4, with TRBD1 matching over 7 bases. The CDR3 length is 15 residues. CDR1 and CDR2 from the germline V gene are LGHDT and YNNKEL (reference sequence). Trimming at V came to 4 bases and at J to 4 bases, leaving 6 bases not matched to a gene. The CDR3 sequence: CASSRPTGYNEKLFF. Here the CDR3 DNA reads TGTGCCAGCAGCCGACCGACAGGGTATAATGAAAAACTGTTTTTT.

V gene TRBV7-9 combines with J gene TRBJ2-5, with D possibly matching TRBD1 (5 bases). Trimming shortened V by 2 bases and J by 1 base, and 8 bases separated the two germline ends. The CDR3 covers 14 residues. The germline CDR1 and CDR2 sequences are SEHNR and FQNEAQ (reference sequence). The CDR3 loop reads CASSLSQGQETQYF. CDR3 in DNA: TGTGCCAGCAGCTTAAGCCAGGGCCAAGAGACCCAGTACTTC.

The chain links TRBV7-8 to TRBJ1-1; maybe TRBD1 (5 bases). V shed 3 bases and J shed 4 bases, with 9 bases lying between them. Germline V gene sequence: CDR1 SGHVS, CDR2 FQNEAQ. CDR3 length equals 13 residues. CDR3 sequence: CASSFTGRTEAFF. CDR3 coding DNA: TGTGCCAGCAGCTTCACAGGACGCACTGAAGCTTTCTTT.

The V call is TRBV29-1, the J call TRBJ2-5, with 7 bases aligning to TRBD2. The CDR3 is 13 residues long. Germline CDR1 and CDR2: SQVTM and ANQGSEA. Unmatched junction bases numbered 4, after V lost 1 base and J lost 5 bases. The CDR3 nucleotides are TGCAGCGTTGAAGTGCAGCGGGGTGAGACCCAGTACTTC. Protein product: CSVEVQRGETQYF.

V usage is TRBV27 and J usage is TRBJ2-7; 8 bases are a match to TRBD1. The CDR3 contains 14 residues. Losses at the gene ends were 5 bases for V and 2 bases for J; bases not matched to a gene: 5. CDR1 MNHEY and CDR2 SMNVEV come from the germline V gene (reference sequence). The CDR3, as DNA: TGTGCCAGCAGTGGACAGGGACTCCCCTACGAGCAGTACTTC. Encoded protein: CASSGQGLPYEQYF.

V usage is TRBV28 and J usage is TRBJ1-6; 8 bases line up with TRBD1. The CDR3 extends over 15 amino acids. Germline-derived CDR1 and CDR2 are MDHEN and SYDVKM. The ends lost 3 bases at V and 7 bases at J; junction bases unmatched: 5. CDR3 protein: CASSFRDRMNSPLHF. In DNA, the CDR3 is TGTGCCAGCAGTTTTCGGGACAGGATGAATTCACCCCTCCACTTT.

Comments on this clone: Additional DNA sequences in this sample encode the identical CDR3. The chain is built from TRBV9 and TRBJ1-2; 10 bases are shared with TRBD1. The CDR3 totals 14 residues. V gave up 3 bases and J gave up 5 bases; unmatched junction bases: 4. The germline V gene encodes CDR1 SGDLS and CDR2 YYNGEE. CDR3 nucleotides: TGTGCCAGCAGCGGACAGGGGGCGCGTTATGGCTACACCTTC. Translating it yields CASSGQGARYGYTF. Combining the CDR3 with reference TRBV9 and TRBJ1-2 gives the whole variable domain DSGVTQTPKHLITATGQRVTLRCSPRSGDLSVYWYQQSLDQGLQFLIQYYNGEERAKGNILERFSAQQFPDLHSELNLSSLELGDSALYFCASSGQGARYGYTFGSGTRLTVV.

V gene TRBV28 combines with J gene TRBJ2-7, with a weak D call TRBD1 (5 bases). The germline V gene has CDR1 MDHEN and CDR2 SYDVKM. The CDR3 loop spans 14 amino acids. V dropped 5 bases and J dropped 3 bases, with 14 bases sitting between them. CDR3 sequence reads: CASSPFRTNYEQYF. CDR3 in DNA: TGTGCCAGCAGTCCCTTCCGGACAAACTACGAGCAGTACTTC.

The chain uses TRBV19 and TRBJ1-5; D is unresolved. CDR1 and CDR2 from the germline V gene are LNHDA and SQIVND (reference sequence). V was trimmed by 5 bases and J by 2 bases, leaving 7 bases between them. The length of the CDR3 is 13 residues. The CDR3 DNA reads as TGTGCCAGTAGTTTTTCGGGCAATCAGCCCCAGCATTTT. Translated, it gives CASSFSGNQPQHF. The variable domain in full, with the rest retrieved from reference TRBV19 and TRBJ1-5, is DGGITQSPKYLFRKEGQNVTLSCEQNLNHDAMYWYRQDPGQGLRLIYYSQIVNDFQKGDIAEGYSVSREKKESFPLTVTSAQKNPTAFYLCASSFSGNQPQHFGDGTRLSIL.

J is TRBJ1-5 and V is TRBV5-5, with D uncertain. The CDR3 is made up of 15 amino acids. V was trimmed by 0 bases and J by 2 bases, leaving 9 bases between them. Germline loops: CDR1 SGHKS, CDR2 YYEKEE (reference sequence). The CDR3 sequence is CASSLAGSRNQPQHF. Written as DNA, the CDR3 is TGTGCCAGCAGCTTGGCGGGATCACGCAATCAGCCCCAGCATTTT.

The genes are TRBV9 and TRBJ1-3; no clear D. V shed 4 bases and J shed 1 base, with 15 bases lying between them. CDR1 and CDR2 (germline): SGDLS, YYNGEE. The CDR3 runs 16 residues. The CDR3 nucleotides are TGTGCCAGCAGCCTTACAGAGTTCTATTCTGGAAACACCATATATTTT. Its protein product is CASSLTEFYSGNTIYF.

This clone was counted once. The chain is built from TRBV5-6 and TRBJ1-1, with D perhaps TRBD1 (6 bases). Germline CDR1 reads SGHDT; CDR2 reads YYEEEE. This CDR3 contains 16 residues. Deletions cut 5 bases from V and 3 bases from J, with 20 bases between. CDR3 region: CASRRGHPEGDTEAFF. In nucleotides, the CDR3 is TGTGCCAGCAGACGAGGACATCCTGAGGGGGACACTGAAGCTTTCTTT.

V usage is TRBV5-1 and J usage is TRBJ2-2; 12 bases map to TRBD2. This CDR3 has 16 amino acids. The germline CDR1 and CDR2 sequences are SGHRS and YFSETQ. The J segment lost 6 bases and the V segment lost 4 bases, leaving 7 bases of the junction unmatched. The CDR3 coding sequence is TGCGCCAGCAGCCCCCGACTAGCGGGAGTATCCGGGGAGCTGTTTTTT. It is translated as CASSPRLAGVSGELFF.

J is TRBJ1-5 and V is TRBV28, with D tentatively TRBD1 (6 bases). Germline V lookup: CDR1 MDHEN, CDR2 SYDVKM. This CDR3 spans 14 amino acids. V lost 7 bases and J 7 bases, leaving 17 bases between the germline ends. The CDR3 reads CASTIPQGIQPQHF. CDR3 in DNA: TGTGCCAGCACCATCCCTCAGGGGATACAGCCCCAGCATTTT.

The rearrangement uses TRBV28 and TRBJ1-5, with a weak D call TRBD1 (6 bases). The CDR3 consists of 17 residues. The germline V gene has CDR1 MDHEN and CDR2 SYDVKM. V was pared by 6 bases and J by 2 bases, with 20 bases between. CDR3 region: CASRSTLGTYRNQPQHF. The CDR3 DNA follows: TGTGCCAGCAGGAGCACCCTAGGGACATACCGCAATCAGCCCCAGCATTTT.

The CDR3 region is CASSEQGWQETQYF. The CDR3 DNA follows: TGTGCCAGCAGTGAACAGGGGTGGCAAGAGACCCAGTACTTC. This chain connects TRBV28 to TRBJ2-5; 7 bases fit TRBD1. The CDR3 totals 14 residues. From germline, CDR1 is MDHEN and CDR2 SYDVKM. The ends lost 5 bases at V and 2 bases at J; junction bases unmatched: 5.

The chain links TRBV5-6 to TRBJ2-2; a weak D match, TRBD1 (6 bases). Germline lookup yields CDR1 SGHDT and CDR2 YYEEEE. Trimming cost V 0 bases and J 1 base, with 10 bases left between them. This CDR3 is 16 amino acids long. DNA of the CDR3: TGTGCCAGCAGCTTGGGGGGGCTCGTGAACACCGGGGAGCTGTTTTTT. Residues: CASSLGGLVNTGELFF.

The CDR3 coding sequence is TGTGCCAGCTCACCACGGTCCAGGGCTTACTCCTACGAGCAGTACTTC. This sequence encodes CASSPRSRAYSYEQYF. The rearrangement uses TRBV18 and TRBJ2-7; perhaps TRBD1 as D (5 bases). Trimming removed 1 base from V and 0 bases from J, with 13 bases in between. The germline V gene encodes CDR1 KGHSH and CDR2 LQKENI. The CDR3 runs to 16 residues. Drawing the rest from reference TRBV18 and TRBJ2-7, the complete variable domain is NAGVMQNPRHLVRRRGQEARLRCSPMKGHSHVYWYRQLPEEGLKFMVYLQKENIIDESGMPKERFSAEFPKEGPSILRIQQVVRGDSAAYFCASSPRSRAYSYEQYFGPGTRLTVT.

This clone was detected only once. V usage is TRBV9 and J usage is TRBJ2-1, with D unresolved. Trimming pared 4 bases from V and 5 bases from J, leaving 16 bases between. Germline V CDR1 and CDR2: SGDLS, YYNGEE. This CDR3 has 15 residues. Here the CDR3 reads CASSFDSPPHNEQFF. DNA for the CDR3: TGTGCCAGCAGCTTTGACTCGCCGCCTCACAATGAGCAGTTCTTC.

The chain combines TRBV20-1 with TRBJ2-7, with D perhaps matching TRBD1 (6 bases). The CDR3 extends over 14 amino acids. Germline V gene data show CDR1 as DFQATT and CDR2 as SNEGSKA (reference sequence). Trimming cost V 3 bases and J 0 bases, with 12 bases left between them. The CDR3: CSASAGQTSYEQYF. CDR3 coding DNA: TGCAGTGCTAGTGCCGGACAGACCTCCTACGAGCAGTACTTC.

The chain couples TRBV5-4 to TRBJ1-1; D is uncertain. The CDR3 sequence is 12 residues long. Germline V gene sequence: CDR1 SGHNT, CDR2 YYREEE (reference sequence). V was cut by 4 bases and J by 7 bases, with 11 bases left in between. The CDR3 region has the DNA TGTGCCAGCAGCCTCGACAAGTTTGAAGCTTTCTTT. This encodes CASSLDKFEAFF.

V and J are TRBV19 and TRBJ1-2; tentative D call: TRBD1 (6 bases). Germline CDR1 reads LNHDA; CDR2 reads SQIVND (reference sequence). Trimming took off 5 bases at V and 2 bases at J, with 15 bases between the two ends. The CDR3 spans 15 residues. CDR3 amino acids: CASSSSGVVNYGYTF. Written as DNA, the CDR3 is TGTGCCAGTAGTTCCTCAGGGGTGGTCAACTATGGCTACACCTTC.

The V and J genes are TRBV5-4 and TRBJ1-1; D gene unclear. The CDR3 runs to 15 residues. Per the germline V gene, CDR1 is SGHNT and CDR2 is YYREEE (reference sequence). The V end lost 4 bases, the J end lost 5 bases, and 18 bases lay between the germline ends. CDR3 loop: CASSNVPWPKTEAFF. As DNA, the CDR3 is TGTGCCAGCAGCAACGTGCCCTGGCCGAAAACTGAAGCTTTCTTT.

The chain employs TRBV7-3 and TRBJ2-1; TRBD2 matches at 9 bases. V was clipped by 4 bases and J by 6 bases; unmatched bases: 10. This CDR3 is built from 16 residues. The germline CDR1 and CDR2 sequences are SGHTA and FQGTGA. The CDR3 spells CASSSLSGRFPNEQFF. CDR3 in DNA: TGTGCCAGCAGCTCCCTTAGCGGGAGATTCCCCAATGAGCAGTTCTTC. Using reference TRBV7-3 and TRBJ2-1 for the parts outside the CDR3, the full variable domain is GAGVSQTPSNKVTEKGKYVELRCDPISGHTALYWYRQSLGQGPEFLIYFQGTGAADDSGLPNDRFFAVRPEGSVSTLKIQRTERGDSAVYLCASSSLSGRFPNEQFFGPGTRLTVL.

The chain links TRBV5-1 to TRBJ2-1, with TRBD2 matching over 8 bases. V shed 4 bases, J shed 0 bases, and the junction held 3 bases outside the gene matches. The CDR3 extends over 15 amino acids. Germline values: CDR1 SGHRS, CDR2 YFSETQ. The CDR3 DNA reads TGCGCCAGCAGCCTTAGCGGGAACTCCTACAATGAGCAGTTCTTC. As protein: CASSLSGNSYNEQFF. Full variable domain (rest looked up from reference TRBV5-1 and TRBJ2-1): KAGVTQTPRYLIKTRGQQVTLSCSPISGHRSVSWYQQTPGQGLQFLFEYFSETQRNKGNFPGRFSGRQFSNSRSEMNVSTLELGDSALYLCASSLSGNSYNEQFFGPGTRLTVL.